Each of the 5 T cell receptor beta chains below was sequenced from the same sample in a study of CD8+ T cells in alopecia areata. As the sequencing template, cDNA was produced by extracting RNA and reverse transcribing it. The assay was immunoSEQ multiplex PCR, and TCRdb's table has in-frame clones only and misses some. The sample lists some 110,000 clones, over 60% seen once, with approximately 2.8% in the top ten. The sample consisted of CD4+ T cells sorted from blood. Receptors were obtained from a human donor in good health.

The CDR3 here is CASSFRAGNYNEQFF. CDR3 nucleotides: TGTGCCAGCAGTTTTAGGGCAGGAAATTACAATGAGCAGTTCTTC. The chain joins TRBV27 to TRBJ2-1; D gene ambiguous. The CDR3 covers 15 residues. The V gene's germline CDR1 is MNHEY and CDR2 SMNVEV (reference sequence). Trimming took off 3 bases at V and 4 bases at J, with 13 bases between the two ends.

CDR3 DNA: TGCGCCAGCAGCCAAGAAATCCCTGTAGGCCTAGCAAATCAGCCCCAGCATTTT. Its translation: CASSQEIPVGLANQPQHF. This chain uses TRBV4-1 with TRBJ1-5; D gene uncertain. The CDR3 totals 18 residues. Germline values: CDR1 MGHRA, CDR2 YSYEKL. V was shortened by 0 bases and J by 4 bases, with 19 bases between the two germline ends.

This chain uses TRBV18 with TRBJ1-2, with D tentatively TRBD1 (5 bases). The length of the CDR3 is 13 residues. The germline V gene has CDR1 KGHSH and CDR2 LQKENI. V was pared by 3 bases and J by 6 bases, with 11 bases between. DNA of the CDR3: TGTGCCAGCTCACCCCGGTTGGGGGATGGCTACACCTTC. It specifies CASSPRLGDGYTF.

The chain combines TRBV30 with TRBJ2-1, with 9 bases lining up with TRBD1. The germline gives CDR1 GTSNPN, CDR2 SVGIG (reference sequence). This CDR3 is 14 amino acids long. The V and J ends lost 3 bases and 7 bases, in that order; junction bases with no gene match: 7. The CDR3: CAWSGETGGNEQFF. For the CDR3, the DNA is TGTGCCTGGAGCGGGGAGACAGGGGGAAATGAGCAGTTCTTC.

The chain is built from TRBV29-1 and TRBJ2-1, with 14 bases that match TRBD2. Germline CDR1 and CDR2: SQVTM and ANQGSEA. The ends lost 5 bases at V and 6 bases at J; junction bases unmatched: 3. This CDR3 is 14 amino acids long. The CDR3 DNA reads as TGCAGCGTTTCGACTAGCGGGGGGGGCAATGAGCAGTTCTTC. Encoded protein: CSVSTSGGGNEQFF.